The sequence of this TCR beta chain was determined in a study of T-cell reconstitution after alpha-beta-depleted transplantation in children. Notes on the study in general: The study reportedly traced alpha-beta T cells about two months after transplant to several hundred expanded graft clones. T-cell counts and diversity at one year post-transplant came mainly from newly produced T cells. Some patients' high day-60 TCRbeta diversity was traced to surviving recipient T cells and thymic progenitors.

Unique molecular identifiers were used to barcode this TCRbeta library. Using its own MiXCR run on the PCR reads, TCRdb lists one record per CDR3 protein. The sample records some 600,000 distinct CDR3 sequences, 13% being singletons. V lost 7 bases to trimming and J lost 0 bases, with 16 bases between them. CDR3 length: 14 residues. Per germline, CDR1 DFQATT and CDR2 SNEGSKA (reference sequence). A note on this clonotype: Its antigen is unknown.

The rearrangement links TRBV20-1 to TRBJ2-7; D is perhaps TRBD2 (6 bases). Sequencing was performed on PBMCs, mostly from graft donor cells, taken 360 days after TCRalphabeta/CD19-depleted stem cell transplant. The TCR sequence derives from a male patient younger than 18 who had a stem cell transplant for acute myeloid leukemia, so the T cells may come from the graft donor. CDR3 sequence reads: CSGESLAVSYEQYF. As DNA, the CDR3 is TGCAGTGGGGAGAGTTTAGCGGTCTCCTACGAGCAGTACTTC.